This T cell receptor beta chain derives from a study of T cell repertoires in cytomegalovirus infection. For the study at large: Use of recently identified HLA-C-restricted and well-studied HLA-B-restricted CMV epitopes was part of the study.

This clonotype has only a few counts. Its antigen is still unknown. TCRdb fed the reads into MiXCR, producing one record per CDR3 protein. Altogether about 900,000 distinct CDR3 sequences are present, under 40% being singletons, with the ten largest covering around 15%. The sequenced sample was cultured CD8+ T cells from PBMCs, obtained from culture after CMV antigen stimulation. This TCR was recovered from a human donor in good health (CMV status not recorded). Some clones in this sample may be carry-over from other donors' samples.

CDR3 sequence reads: CASSFTVNTGELFF. CDR3 nucleotide sequence: TGTGCCAGCAGTTTCACGGTGAACACCGGGGAGCTGTTTTTT. The gene calls are TRBV6-6 and TRBJ2-2; no clear D gene. The CDR3 runs 14 residues. V gave up 4 bases and J gave up 1 base, with 7 bases separating them. In germline, CDR1 is MNHNY, CDR2 SVGAGI (reference sequence).